The rows below give T cell receptor beta chains drawn from one sample of a study of cytomegalovirus exposure and HLA in healthy donors. Data came from immunoSEQ multiplex PCR; TCRdb stores just in-frame clones and leaves some out. The sample carries 150,000 to 200,000 clones, around 76% recorded once. What was sequenced was PBMCs. The source is a girl under 18 in good health and CMV-seropositive. CDR3s leave out the opening cysteine and the closing phenylalanine or tryptophan.

v_call: TRBV7-2; j_call: TRBJ2-5; cdr3_aa: ASSRTGGFGTQY
v_call: TRBV2; j_call: TRBJ1-2; cdr3_aa: ASQYLTGGGGYT
v_call: TRBV29-1; j_call: TRBJ1-1; cdr3_aa: SATRAGNTEAF
v_call: TRBV25-1; j_call: TRBJ2-7; cdr3_aa: ASSDRGTHTLFYEQY
v_call: TRBV18; j_call: TRBJ2-3; cdr3_aa: ASSPNGADTQY
v_call: TRBV29-1; j_call: TRBJ2-3; cdr3_aa: SVPRGRSHTDTQY
v_call: TRBV7-7; j_call: TRBJ2-1; cdr3_aa: ASSSETAGVTRNEQF
v_call: TRBV4-2; j_call: TRBJ2-7; cdr3_aa: ASSQGGGLAGGREQY
v_call: TRBV6-6; j_call: -; cdr3_aa: ASSYGSFYEQY
v_call: TRBV11-2; j_call: TRBJ2-3; cdr3_aa: ASSLAGLRADTQY
v_call: TRBV30; j_call: TRBJ2-7; cdr3_aa: AWSAPGQGLEQY
v_call: TRBV28; j_call: TRBJ2-1; cdr3_aa: ASSFNRDNEQF
v_call: TRBV5-8; j_call: TRBJ2-7; cdr3_aa: ASSLLVSYEQY
v_call: TRBV27; j_call: -; cdr3_aa: ASRFDQQGQSYEQY
v_call: TRBV30; j_call: TRBJ1-4; cdr3_aa: AWSATVGGSEKLF
v_call: TRBV9; j_call: -; cdr3_aa: ASSERTGLEQY
v_call: TRBV7-9; j_call: TRBJ2-3; cdr3_aa: SSSLPPGTNGATDTQY
v_call: TRBV5-1; j_call: TRBJ2-1; cdr3_aa: ASSLTRSGRGNEQF
v_call: TRBV6-6; j_call: TRBJ2-1; cdr3_aa: ASKESGRDDEQF
v_call: TRBV28; j_call: TRBJ2-2; cdr3_aa: ASSLGTLDTGELF
v_call: TRBV28; j_call: TRBJ2-2; cdr3_aa: ASSLVGGAARNTGELF
v_call: TRBV28; j_call: TRBJ2-2; cdr3_aa: ASSQGIRELF
v_call: TRBV7-9; j_call: TRBJ1-2; cdr3_aa: ASSSPGDSDNYGYT
v_call: TRBV11-3; j_call: TRBJ2-1; cdr3_aa: ASSQEVTGYNEQF
v_call: TRBV7-3; j_call: TRBJ2-7; cdr3_aa: ASSLTFRAEQY
v_call: TRBV5-4; j_call: TRBJ1-5; cdr3_aa: ASSLDRSNQPQH
v_call: TRBV9; j_call: TRBJ1-3; cdr3_aa: ASSGGGLNTIY
v_call: TRBV6-1; j_call: TRBJ2-1; cdr3_aa: ASSEIPSGTPGLRYNEQF
v_call: TRBV14; j_call: TRBJ1-1; cdr3_aa: ASSPKADRAKYTEAF
v_call: TRBV7-9; j_call: TRBJ2-7; cdr3_aa: ASSQNTGAPSSHEQY
v_call: TRBV5-1; j_call: TRBJ2-3; cdr3_aa: ASKEGTSSSDTQY
v_call: TRBV27; j_call: TRBJ2-3; cdr3_aa: ASSLSLQGATDTQY
v_call: TRBV10-3; j_call: TRBJ2-5; cdr3_aa: AIMRGNQETQY
v_call: TRBV6-5; j_call: TRBJ1-1; cdr3_aa: ASRMTGGSTEAF
v_call: TRBV7-5; j_call: TRBJ1-5; cdr3_aa: ARSLRQGALYSNQPQH
v_call: TRBV21-1; j_call: TRBJ2-7; cdr3_aa: ASSRGLAIYEQY
v_call: TRBV5-5; j_call: TRBJ1-5; cdr3_aa: ASSWWTGDQPQH
v_call: TRBV7-9; j_call: TRBJ2-2; cdr3_aa: ASSLRDRGSGELF
v_call: TRBV23-1; j_call: TRBJ1-4; cdr3_aa: ASNEVGEKLF
v_call: TRBV27; j_call: TRBJ2-7; cdr3_aa: ASSSGGPYEQY
v_call: TRBV6-5; j_call: TRBJ2-3; cdr3_aa: ASSRRTTGDTQY
v_call: TRBV5-1; j_call: TRBJ1-1; cdr3_aa: ASSLVPGGLTEAF
v_call: TRBV5-4; j_call: TRBJ2-5; cdr3_aa: ASSLQGVLGETQY
v_call: TRBV15; j_call: TRBJ1-4; cdr3_aa: ATSRDPRVGEKLF
v_call: TRBV15; j_call: TRBJ2-5; cdr3_aa: ATSGDRAGETQY
v_call: TRBV7-2; j_call: TRBJ1-1; cdr3_aa: ASSFGSPGAEAF
v_call: TRBV5-1; j_call: TRBJ2-5; cdr3_aa: ASSDRQETQY
v_call: TRBV5-1; j_call: TRBJ2-3; cdr3_aa: ASSLMRGGRELLGTDTQY
v_call: TRBV19; j_call: TRBJ2-2; cdr3_aa: ASIYNGELF
v_call: TRBV5-1; j_call: TRBJ1-4; cdr3_aa: ASSLEGGFEKLF
v_call: TRBV29-1; j_call: TRBJ2-2; cdr3_aa: SAFRTSSTGELF